The 15 T cell receptor beta chains listed next were all sequenced from one sample in a study of blood T cell repertoires in COVID-19. Profiled with immunoSEQ multiplex PCR; TCRdb holds only in-frame clones, not every one. The sample holds approximately 200,000 clones; roughly 90% are singletons and the top ten take approximately 2.4%. Material: PBMCs or T cells enriched from blood (not recorded which). These TCRs come from a woman aged 25 to 39 who had recovered from COVID-19.

This rearrangement joins TRBV5-4 to TRBJ1-1; no reliable D call. Looked up from germline, CDR1 is SGHNT and CDR2 is YYREEE (reference sequence). The CDR3 loop spans 11 amino acids. V was pared by 4 bases and J by 8 bases, with 9 bases between. The CDR3 protein is CASSLNKEAFF. CDR3 sequence (DNA): TGTGCCAGCAGCCTGAACAAGGAAGCTTTCTTT.

This clone was counted a single time. The V and J genes are TRBV27 and TRBJ2-3, with TRBD2 matching over 8 bases. There are 15 residues in the CDR3. Germline-derived CDR1 and CDR2 are MNHEY and SMNVEV (reference sequence). Trimming at V came to 6 bases and at J to 8 bases, leaving 13 bases not matched to a gene. CDR3 in DNA: TGTGCCAGCAGCCATCCGACGGGAGGGCCAGGTACGCAGTATTTT. Translated: CASSHPTGGPGTQYF.

This clone is a singleton in its sample. This rearrangement joins TRBV18 to TRBJ2-5, with a weak D call TRBD1 (6 bases). The germline V and J ends were trimmed by 5 bases and 5 bases, with 12 bases remaining between them. The CDR3 is 13 amino acids. Germline V CDR1 and CDR2: KGHSH, LQKENI. In nucleotides, the CDR3 is TGTGCCAGCTCAGCCGGCCAGGGGGAGACCCAGTACTTC. It codes for CASSAGQGETQYF.

This chain's CDR3 is CASSGTSGNTDTQYF. CDR3 sequence (DNA): TGCGCCAGCAGCGGAACTAGCGGTAACACAGATACGCAGTATTTT. This chain links TRBV5-1 with TRBJ2-3, with TRBD2 matching over 8 bases. The CDR3 runs 15 residues. From germline, CDR1 is SGHRS and CDR2 YFSETQ. After removal of 4 bases from V and 2 bases from J, the junction contained 6 bases not matched to a gene.

The chain combines TRBV4-2 with TRBJ2-7; 8 bases are shared with TRBD2. Unmatched junction bases numbered 13, after V lost 0 bases and J lost 6 bases. The germline CDR1 and CDR2 sequences are LGHNA and YNFKEQ. The CDR3 contains 17 residues. The CDR3 is CASSQDWAGGGGSEQYF. CDR3 nucleotide sequence: TGTGCCAGCAGCCAAGATTGGGCGGGAGGAGGGGGAAGCGAGCAGTACTTC.

J is TRBJ1-2 and V is TRBV19; D unresolved. Trimming removed 10 bases from V and 5 bases from J, with 23 bases in between. The CDR3 contains 15 residues. CDR1 is LNHDA and CDR2 is SQIVND in the germline V gene (reference sequence). The CDR3 DNA sequence: TGTGCCACCAGGAAGGGAGTCTTTGGGCCATATGGCTACACCTTC. Translation: CATRKGVFGPYGYTF.

The J gene is TRBJ2-2, the V gene TRBV27; TRBD1 agrees at 10 bases. J lost 2 bases, V lost 1 base, and 4 bases had no gene match. The CDR3 is 17 residues long. The germline gives CDR1 MNHEY, CDR2 SMNVEV (reference sequence). The CDR3 region is CASSLLGQGVNTGELFF. CDR3 nucleotide sequence: TGTGCCAGCAGTTTATTAGGACAGGGGGTCAACACCGGGGAGCTGTTTTTT.

This rearrangement joins TRBV11-1 to TRBJ1-1; 9 positions match TRBD1. The V segment lost 5 bases and the J segment 2 bases; nucleotides outside the gene matches: 6. Germline-derived CDR1 and CDR2 are SGHAT and FQDESV (reference sequence). The CDR3 consists of 15 residues. In nucleotides, the CDR3 is TGTGCCAGCAGCGGCGACAGGGGGATAAACACTGAAGCTTTCTTT. Residues: CASSGDRGINTEAFF.

CDR3 sequence reads: CASSLARGEKLFF. Written as DNA, the CDR3 is TGTGCCAGCAGCTTAGCAAGGGGAGAAAAACTGTTTTTT. V and J are TRBV11-2 and TRBJ1-4; possible D gene TRBD1, 5 bases. Germline values: CDR1 SGHAT, CDR2 FQNNGV. The CDR3 covers 13 residues. V lost 1 base to trimming and J lost 8 bases, with 8 bases between them.

This chain links TRBV4-2 with TRBJ1-1, with 8 positions matching TRBD1. With 9 bases clipped from V and 4 bases from J, the junction kept 7 bases outside the gene matches. Looked up from germline, CDR1 is LGHNA and CDR2 is YNFKEQ. The CDR3 covers 13 residues. The CDR3 DNA reads as TGTGCCAGTAAGCAGGGGGCTAGCACTGAAGCTTTCTTT. This gives the protein CASKQGASTEAFF.

The rearrangement joins TRBV5-4 to TRBJ2-7; TRBD2 matches 7 bases. Per germline, CDR1 SGHNT and CDR2 YYREEE (reference sequence). Trimming removed 0 bases from V and 2 bases from J; junction bases left unmatched: 8. The CDR3 spans 16 residues. CDR3 region: CASSLGVAGLTYEQYF. CDR3 nucleotide sequence: TGTGCCAGCAGCTTGGGAGTAGCGGGTTTAACCTACGAGCAGTACTTC.

V is TRBV5-6 and J is TRBJ2-7; possibly TRBD2 for D (7 bases). CDR3 length: 18 amino acids. Trimming pared 0 bases from V and 0 bases from J, leaving 19 bases between. Germline CDR1 is SGHDT and CDR2 is YYEEEE. This CDR3 is CASSLARGGSFSSYEQYF. The CDR3 DNA reads TGTGCCAGCAGCTTGGCCAGGGGCGGGAGCTTTAGCTCCTACGAGCAGTACTTC.

The chain carries TRBV21-1 and TRBJ2-5; no DNA check was done on the table's D call, TRBD2. TRBV21-1 is labeled a pseudogene. This CDR3 contains 17 residues. The CDR3 DNA is TGTGCCAGCAGCGGGGTGGGGCTAGCGGGGGAGCAAGAGACCCAGTACTTC. It codes for CASSGVGLAGEQETQYF.

This clone has a single count. The rearrangement links TRBV30 to TRBJ2-3; 13 bases align to TRBD2. The germline V gene encodes CDR1 GTSNPN and CDR2 SVGIG (reference sequence). V lost 3 bases, J lost 3 bases, and 12 bases stayed unmatched. The CDR3 runs 18 residues. For the CDR3, the DNA is TGTGCCTGGAGCGATCGGACAAAGACTAGCGGGAGGACAGATACGCAGTATTTT. This translates into CAWSDRTKTSGRTDTQYF.

The rearrangement links TRBV5-1 to TRBJ2-2; D call uncertain. The ends were cut back, 0 bases at V and 7 bases at J, with 7 bases in the middle. Germline loops: CDR1 SGHRS, CDR2 YFSETQ. CDR3 length equals 13 residues. The CDR3 protein is CASSLGVGGELFF. The CDR3 bases are TGCGCCAGCAGCTTGGGAGTTGGCGGGGAGCTGTTTTTT.